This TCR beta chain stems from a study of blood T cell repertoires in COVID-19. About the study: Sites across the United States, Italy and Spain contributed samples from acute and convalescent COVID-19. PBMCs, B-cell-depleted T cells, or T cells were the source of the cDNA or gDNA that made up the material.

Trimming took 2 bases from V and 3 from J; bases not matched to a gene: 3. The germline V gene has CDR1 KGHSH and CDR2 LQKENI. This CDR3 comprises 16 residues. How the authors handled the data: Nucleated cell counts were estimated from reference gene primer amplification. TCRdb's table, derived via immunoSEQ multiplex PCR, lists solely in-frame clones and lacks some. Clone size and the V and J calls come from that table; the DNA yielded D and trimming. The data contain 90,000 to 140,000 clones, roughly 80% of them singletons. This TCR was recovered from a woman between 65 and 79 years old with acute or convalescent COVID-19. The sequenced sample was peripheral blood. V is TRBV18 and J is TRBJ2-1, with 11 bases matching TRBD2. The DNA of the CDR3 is TGTGCCAGCTCACCAGCCGGGACTAGCGGCTACAATGAGCAGTTCTTC. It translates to CASSPAGTSGYNEQFF.